A selection of T cell receptor beta chains follows, all from one sample in a study of response to subunit inactivated influenza vaccine. TCRdb re-called the RT-PCR reads with MiXCR, one entry per CDR3 protein. Here the sample spans about 800,000 distinct CDR3 sequences, approximately 22% being singletons. Source: PBMCs from blood, taken roughly 5 days after vaccination. These receptors all stem from a man aged 50 to 59 who received an inactivated influenza vaccine. CDR3s include the opening cysteine and the closing phenylalanine or tryptophan. A D gene is named only where the DNA matches it firmly. Some rows mark clone size as missing; the rest say once, few, many or name a class of expanded clone.

clone size: few; J gene: TRBJ2-7; V gene: TRBV7-2; D gene: TRBD2; CDR3 DNA: TGTGCCAGCAGCCCCACTAGCGGGAGTTTGCGCTACGAGCAGTACTTC; CDR3 protein: CASSPTSGSLRYEQYF
clone size: NA; J gene: TRBJ2-2; V gene: TRBV28; D gene: NA; CDR3 DNA: TGTGCCAGCAGTTTATTTAGGATCTCACGATCCACCGGGGAGCTGTTTTTT; CDR3 protein: CASSLFRISRSTGELFF
clone size: few; J gene: TRBJ1-4; V gene: TRBV20-1; D gene: NA; CDR3 DNA: TGCAGTGCTCGCCTGAGTTCAACTAATGAAAAACTGTTTTTT; CDR3 protein: CSARLSSTNEKLFF
clone size: NA; J gene: TRBJ1-5; V gene: TRBV19; D gene: NA; CDR3 DNA: TGTGCCAGTAGTATAGATCGTTTCTCGGTAATTGATCAGCCCCAGCATTTT; CDR3 protein: CASSIDRFSVIDQPQHF
clone size: NA; J gene: TRBJ2-7; V gene: TRBV27; D gene: TRBD1; CDR3 DNA: TGTGCCAGCAGTTTAGGGACAGGGGTCGCCTACGAGCAGTACTTC; CDR3 protein: CASSLGTGVAYEQYF
clone size: NA; J gene: TRBJ2-2; V gene: TRBV6-5; D gene: NA; CDR3 DNA: TGTGCCAGCATGAATGGCGGGGAGCTGTTTTTT; CDR3 protein: CASMNGGELFF
clone size: NA; J gene: TRBJ2-7; V gene: TRBV10-3; D gene: TRBD2; CDR3 DNA: TGTGCCATCACCGGGTTGCGGGAGGGTGGCGAGCAGTACTTC; CDR3 protein: CAITGLREGGEQYF
clone size: NA; J gene: TRBJ2-2; V gene: TRBV11-1; D gene: NA; CDR3 DNA: TGTGCCAGCAGCCCCAGCTTGAGGTCCACCGGGGAGCTGTTTTTT; CDR3 protein: CASSPSLRSTGELFF
clone size: NA; J gene: TRBJ1-2; V gene: TRBV4-1; D gene: NA; CDR3 DNA: TGCGCCAGCAGCTTCCGACCCCGTGACAGGATCTATGGCTACACCTTC; CDR3 protein: CASSFRPRDRIYGYTF
clone size: NA; J gene: TRBJ1-4; V gene: TRBV12-3/TRBV12-4; D gene: NA; CDR3 DNA: TGTGCCAGCAGTTTAGCAGGGGGGGGTCTGACGGAAAAACTGTTTTTT; CDR3 protein: CASSLAGGGLTEKLFF
clone size: NA; J gene: TRBJ2-7; V gene: TRBV3-1; D gene: NA; CDR3 DNA: TGTGCCAGCAGCCCTGATAATCCCTACGAGCAGTACTTC; CDR3 protein: CASSPDNPYEQYF
clone size: few; J gene: TRBJ1-6; V gene: TRBV7-2; D gene: NA; CDR3 DNA: TGTGCCAGTAGGGGTGGGACCGGGTCACCCCTCCACTTT; CDR3 protein: CASRGGTGSPLHF
clone size: NA; J gene: TRBJ2-3; V gene: TRBV6-5; D gene: TRBD2; CDR3 DNA: TGTGCCAGCAGTTACTCCCAGGCTAGCGGCTACACAGATACGCAGTATTTT; CDR3 protein: CASSYSQASGYTDTQYF
clone size: few; J gene: TRBJ1-1; V gene: TRBV11-2; D gene: NA; CDR3 DNA: TGTGCCAGCAGCTTAGCGGGCCAGGTGGACACTGAAGCTTTCTTT; CDR3 protein: CASSLAGQVDTEAFF
clone size: few; J gene: TRBJ2-7; V gene: TRBV5-1; D gene: TRBD2; CDR3 DNA: TGCGCCAGCAGCAAGGGACTAGCAGACTACGAGCAGTACTTC; CDR3 protein: CASSKGLADYEQYF
clone size: few; J gene: TRBJ2-1; V gene: TRBV7-9; D gene: TRBD1; CDR3 DNA: TGTGCCACCCCCAGTCCACAGGGGCACAATGAGCAGTTCTTC; CDR3 protein: CATPSPQGHNEQFF
clone size: NA; J gene: TRBJ2-1; V gene: TRBV7-9; D gene: NA; CDR3 DNA: TGTGCCAGCAGCTTAGCCGGATCAGTGGGTGAGCAGTTCTTC; CDR3 protein: CASSLAGSVGEQFF
clone size: few; J gene: TRBJ2-1; V gene: TRBV20-1; D gene: TRBD2; CDR3 DNA: TGCAGTGCTAGAAGCGGGAGATCCACTGAGCAGTTCTTC; CDR3 protein: CSARSGRSTEQFF
clone size: few; J gene: TRBJ2-1; V gene: TRBV14; D gene: TRBD2; CDR3 DNA: TGTGCCAGCAGCCAGAGGGTTAGCGGGACCGACAATGAGCAGTTCTTC; CDR3 protein: CASSQRVSGTDNEQFF
clone size: NA; J gene: TRBJ2-2; V gene: TRBV5-1; D gene: TRBD2; CDR3 DNA: TGCGCCAGCAACAGCTTGGGACTAGCGGGGAACACCGGGGAGCTGTTTTTT; CDR3 protein: CASNSLGLAGNTGELFF
clone size: few; J gene: TRBJ1-4; V gene: TRBV20-1; D gene: TRBD1; CDR3 DNA: TGCAGTGCTAGAGGCCCGGGACAGGGAAGGGGTGAAAAACTGTTTTTT; CDR3 protein: CSARGPGQGRGEKLFF
clone size: few; J gene: TRBJ2-1; V gene: TRBV5-6; D gene: TRBD1; CDR3 DNA: TGTGCCAGCAGCTTGGGGACAGGGGGTCTCCACAATGAGCAGTTCTTC; CDR3 protein: CASSLGTGGLHNEQFF